The clone carrying this T cell receptor beta chain turned up a few times. Its antigen remains unidentified. The record originates from a study of early T cells in non-severe SARS-CoV-2 infection. Turning to the study itself: The chains were unpaired, and the sequenced material was bulk RNA from unsorted whole blood.

V lost 2 bases and J lost 2, with 3 bases in between. The CDR3 is made up of 12 amino acids. Germline V gene lookup returns CDR1 LGHDT and CDR2 YNNKEL (reference sequence). Broader study findings: VDJdb matching skewed toward anti-spike CD8 responses, missing private and CD4 specificities.

Attached unique molecular identifiers marked individual cDNA molecules. TCRdb recomputed calls from the 5' RACE reads with MiXCR, one row per CDR3 protein. The data contain fewer than 85,000 distinct CDR3 sequences, roughly 15% of them seen just once; the ten biggest clones take up 3% to 4.5%. The chain couples TRBV3-1 to TRBJ2-5, with D hard to call. The clonotype was recovered from an adult who was a healthcare worker with PCR-confirmed SARS-CoV-2 infection or an uninfected control (not recorded which). Sequencing was performed on whole blood, taken at baseline. The CDR3 nucleotides read TGTGCCAGCAGCCAACAACAAGAGACCCAGTACTTC. Its protein is CASSQQQETQYF.